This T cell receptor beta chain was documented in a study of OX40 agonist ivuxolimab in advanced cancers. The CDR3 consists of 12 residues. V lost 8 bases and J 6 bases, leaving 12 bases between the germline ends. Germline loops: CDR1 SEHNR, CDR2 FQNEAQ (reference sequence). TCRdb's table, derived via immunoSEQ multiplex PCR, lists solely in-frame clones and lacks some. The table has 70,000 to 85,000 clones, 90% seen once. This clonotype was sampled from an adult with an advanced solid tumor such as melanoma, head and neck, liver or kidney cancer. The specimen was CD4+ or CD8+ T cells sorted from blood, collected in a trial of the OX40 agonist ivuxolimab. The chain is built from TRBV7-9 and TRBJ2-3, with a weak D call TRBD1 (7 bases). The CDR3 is CASSTGRDTQYF. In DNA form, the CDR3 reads TGTGCCAGCTCGACAGGGAGGGATACGCAGTATTTT.